The sequence of this T cell receptor beta chain was determined in a study of blood T cell repertoires in COVID-19. For the study at large: From the United States, Italy and Spain came samples of acute and convalescent COVID-19.

In germline, CDR1 is MDHEN, CDR2 SYDVKM. V lost 7 bases and J lost 6, with 16 bases in between. CDR3 length: 13 amino acids. This table comes from immunoSEQ multiplex PCR, and its TCRdb copy is limited to in-frame clones, with some not included. The sample carries 190,000 or so clones, around four fifths recorded once. Sequenced: peripheral blood. The origin of this receptor is a middle-aged man with active or convalescent COVID-19. The gene calls are TRBV28 and TRBJ2-7; tentatively, D is TRBD2 (7 bases). Here the CDR3 DNA reads TGTGCCAGCAACCCGGGGCGGGGGCGCGAGCAGTACTTC. Translated: CASNPGRGREQYF. Variable domain in full (rest from reference TRBV28 and TRBJ2-7): DVKVTQSSRYLVKRTGEKVFLECVQDMDHENMFWYRQDPGLGLRLIYFSYDVKMKEKGDIPEGYSVSREKKERFSLILESASTNQTSMYLCASNPGRGREQYFGPGTRLTVT.